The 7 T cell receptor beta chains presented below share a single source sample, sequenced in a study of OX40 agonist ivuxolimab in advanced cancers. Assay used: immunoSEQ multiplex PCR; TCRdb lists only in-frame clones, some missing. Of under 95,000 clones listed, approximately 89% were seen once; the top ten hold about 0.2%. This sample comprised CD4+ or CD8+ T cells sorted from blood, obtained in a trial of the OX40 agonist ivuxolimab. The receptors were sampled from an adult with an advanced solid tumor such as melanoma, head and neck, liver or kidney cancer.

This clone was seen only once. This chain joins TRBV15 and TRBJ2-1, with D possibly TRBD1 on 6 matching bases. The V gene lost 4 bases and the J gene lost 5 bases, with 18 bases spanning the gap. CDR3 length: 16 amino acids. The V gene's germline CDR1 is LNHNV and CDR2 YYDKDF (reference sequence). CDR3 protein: CATSTRGRDTNNEQFF. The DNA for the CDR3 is TGTGCCACCAGCACAAGAGGCCGGGACACGAACAATGAGCAGTTCTTC. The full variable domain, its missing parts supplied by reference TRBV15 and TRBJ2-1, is DAMVIQNPRYQVTQFGKPVTLSCSQTLNHNVMYWYQQKSSQAPKLLFHYYDKDFNNEADTPDNFQSRRPNTSFCFLDIRSPGLGDTAMYLCATSTRGRDTNNEQFFGPGTRLTVL.

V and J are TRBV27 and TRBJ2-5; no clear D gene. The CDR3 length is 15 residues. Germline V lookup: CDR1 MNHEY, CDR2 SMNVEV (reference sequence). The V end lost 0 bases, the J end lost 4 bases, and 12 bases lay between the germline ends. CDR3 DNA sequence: TGTGCCAGCAGTTTATCACGGAGTGTTGGAGAGACCCAGTACTTC. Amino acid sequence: CASSLSRSVGETQYF.

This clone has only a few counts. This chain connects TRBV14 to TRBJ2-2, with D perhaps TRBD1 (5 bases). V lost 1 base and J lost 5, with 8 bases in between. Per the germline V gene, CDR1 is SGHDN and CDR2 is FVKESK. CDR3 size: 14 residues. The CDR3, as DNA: TGTGCCAGCAGCCAAGTCCAGGGAACCGGGGAGCTGTTTTTT. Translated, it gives CASSQVQGTGELFF.

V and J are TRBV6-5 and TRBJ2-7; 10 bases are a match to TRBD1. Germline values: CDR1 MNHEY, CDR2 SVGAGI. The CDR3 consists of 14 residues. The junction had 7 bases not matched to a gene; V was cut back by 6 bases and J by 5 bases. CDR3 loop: CASRNGDRGNEQYF. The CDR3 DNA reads TGTGCCAGCAGAAACGGGGACAGGGGAAACGAGCAGTACTTC.

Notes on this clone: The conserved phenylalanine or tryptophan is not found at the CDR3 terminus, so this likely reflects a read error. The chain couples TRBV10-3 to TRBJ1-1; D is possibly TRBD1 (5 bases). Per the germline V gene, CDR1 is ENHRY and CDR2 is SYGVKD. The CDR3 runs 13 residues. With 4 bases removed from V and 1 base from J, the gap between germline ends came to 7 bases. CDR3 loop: CAISAGQNTEAFL. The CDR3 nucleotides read TGTGCCATCAGTGCTGGACAGAACACTGAAGCTTTCCTT.

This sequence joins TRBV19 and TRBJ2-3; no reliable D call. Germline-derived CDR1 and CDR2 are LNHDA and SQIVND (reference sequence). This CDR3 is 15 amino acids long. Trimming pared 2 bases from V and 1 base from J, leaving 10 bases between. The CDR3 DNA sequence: TGTGCCAGTAGTATAAAAGCGAGGCGCACAGATACGCAGTATTTT. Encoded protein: CASSIKARRTDTQYF. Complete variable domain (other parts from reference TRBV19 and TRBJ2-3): DGGITQSPKYLFRKEGQNVTLSCEQNLNHDAMYWYRQDPGQGLRLIYYSQIVNDFQKGDIAEGYSVSREKKESFPLTVTSAQKNPTAFYLCASSIKARRTDTQYFGPGTRLTVL.

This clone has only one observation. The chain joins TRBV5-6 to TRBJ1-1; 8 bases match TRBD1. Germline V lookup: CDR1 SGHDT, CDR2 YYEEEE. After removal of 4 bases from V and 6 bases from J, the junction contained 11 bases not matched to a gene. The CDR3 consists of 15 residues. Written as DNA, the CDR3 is TGTGCCAGCAGCGGAGAGACAGGGGAAGGGGCTGAAGCTTTCTTT. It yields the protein CASSGETGEGAEAFF.